These 26 T cell receptor beta chains were sequenced from one sample in a study of cytotoxic CD8 clonotypes in ibrutinib-treated CLL. The protocol was immunoSEQ multiplex PCR, while the TCRdb copy is restricted to in-frame clones and leaves out a portion. The table has a few hundred thousand clones, about 77% seen once; the top ten hold 6.7%. The sample in question was PBMCs, obtained before ibrutinib treatment. The receptor set was obtained from a human donor with chronic lymphocytic leukemia.

The J gene is TRBJ2-7, the V gene TRBV7-2; D perhaps matches TRBD2 (5 bases). The CDR3 spans 13 residues. V shed 2 bases and J shed 6 bases, with 11 bases lying between them. In germline, CDR1 is SGHTA, CDR2 FQGNSA. CDR3 loop: CASSLTLVGEQYF. CDR3 sequence (DNA): TGTGCCAGCAGCTTAACACTAGTCGGCGAGCAGTACTTC. The whole variable domain, filled in from reference TRBV7-2 and TRBJ2-7, reads GAGVSQSPSNKVTEKGKDVELRCDPISGHTALYWYRQSLGQGLEFLIYFQGNSAPDKSGLPSDRFSAERTGGSVSTLTIQRTQQEDSAVYLCASSLTLVGEQYFGPGTRLTVT.

This clone showed up just a few times. The gene calls are TRBV27 and TRBJ2-7; D is perhaps TRBD1 (5 bases). Germline V gene data show CDR1 as MNHEY and CDR2 as SMNVEV (reference sequence). Trimming pared 3 bases from V and 6 bases from J, leaving 15 bases between. The CDR3 runs to 14 residues. Here the CDR3 DNA reads TGTGCCAGCAGTTTTCTTTCAGGGTCTGTCGAGCAGTACTTC. Protein: CASSFLSGSVEQYF.

This clone was detected only once. J is TRBJ2-1 and V is TRBV15; TRBD2 agrees at 8 bases. The CDR3 is 15 amino acids. V lost 9 bases and J lost 6; bases outside the gene matches: 13. Per germline, CDR1 LNHNV and CDR2 YYDKDF (reference sequence). The CDR3 DNA sequence: TGTGCCACAAAAAGAAGTAGCGGGGTGGGCAATGAGCAGTTCTTC. Its translation: CATKRSSGVGNEQFF.

The chain uses TRBV4-2 and TRBJ2-7, with D possibly TRBD2 on 5 matching bases. The germline V and J ends were trimmed by 2 bases and 3 bases, with 14 bases remaining between them. Germline-derived CDR1 and CDR2 are LGHNA and YNFKEQ. CDR3 length equals 15 residues. CDR3: CASSQLVERNYEQYF. The CDR3 DNA reads TGTGCCAGCAGCCAACTCGTGGAGCGGAACTACGAGCAGTACTTC.

The chain recombines TRBV7-9 with TRBJ2-3; tentative D call: TRBD1 (6 bases). The CDR3 runs 17 residues. Per the germline V gene, CDR1 is SEHNR and CDR2 is FQNEAQ (reference sequence). V gave up 5 bases and J gave up 6 bases, with 24 bases separating them. The CDR3 loop is CASSQEDRGPHQDTQYF. The DNA of the CDR3 is TGTGCCAGCAGCCAAGAGGACAGAGGGCCTCATCAGGATACGCAGTATTTT.

V gene TRBV25-1 combines with J gene TRBJ2-7; D perhaps matches TRBD1 (5 bases). V shed 7 bases and J shed 1 base, with 11 bases lying between them. Germline values: CDR1 MGHDK, CDR2 SYGVNS. This CDR3 has 13 amino acids. CDR3 region: CASIAGNSYEQYF. CDR3 DNA sequence: TGTGCCAGCATCGCAGGGAATTCCTACGAGCAGTACTTC.

The chain couples TRBV11-2 to TRBJ2-5, with D hard to call. The CDR3 has 14 amino acids. Germline CDR1 is SGHAT and CDR2 is FQNNGV. V lost 2 bases and J 0 bases, leaving 7 bases between the germline ends. This CDR3 reads CASSLSRHQETQYF. DNA of the CDR3: TGTGCCAGCAGCTTAAGTAGACACCAAGAGACCCAGTACTTC.

The V gene is TRBV7-9, the J gene TRBJ2-1; TRBD2 agrees at 10 bases. The CDR3 runs 15 residues. The ends lost 2 bases at V and 3 bases at J; junction bases unmatched: 1. Germline V gene sequence: CDR1 SEHNR, CDR2 FQNEAQ (reference sequence). CDR3 sequence: CASSLSGRVYNEQFF. CDR3 coding DNA: TGTGCCAGCAGCTTAAGCGGGAGGGTCTACAATGAGCAGTTCTTC.

This clone was recorded a few times. The chain couples TRBV6-1 to TRBJ1-1; D gene ambiguous. This CDR3 is 14 amino acids long. V lost 2 bases and J lost 4, with 11 bases in between. Germline loops: CDR1 MNHNS, CDR2 SASEGT. Here the CDR3 reads CASSESAGGTEAFF. The CDR3 nucleotides are TGTGCCAGCAGTGAAAGCGCAGGCGGCACTGAAGCTTTCTTT.

This chain connects TRBV9 to TRBJ1-1; no definite D call. V was pared by 0 bases and J by 4 bases, with 10 bases between. The CDR3 sequence is 14 residues long. Germline CDR1 SGDLS, CDR2 YYNGEE. CDR3 nucleotides: TGTGCCAGCAGCGTAGGGAGGACGAGCACTGAAGCTTTCTTT. Translated: CASSVGRTSTEAFF.

The chain is built from TRBV4-3 and TRBJ2-7, with 8 bases that match TRBD1. With V trimmed by 0 bases and J by 5 bases, 6 bases remained unmatched. Germline values: CDR1 LGHNA, CDR2 YSLEER. This CDR3 spans 15 amino acids. Here the CDR3 DNA reads TGCGCCAGCAGCCAAGATCTCAGGGGGCTTGACGAGCAGTACTTC. Its translation is CASSQDLRGLDEQYF.

V usage is TRBV10-2 and J usage is TRBJ2-3; a weak D match, TRBD2 (6 bases). Trimming removed 0 bases from V and 2 bases from J, with 15 bases in between. Germline-derived CDR1 and CDR2 are WSHSY and SAAADI. This CDR3 has 17 amino acids. The chain's CDR3 is CASSESLVSGNTDTQYF. The CDR3 DNA follows: TGCGCCAGCAGTGAGTCGCTCGTTAGCGGCAACACAGATACGCAGTATTTT.

This chain uses TRBV30 with TRBJ2-3; D is tentatively TRBD1 or TRBD2 (5 bases each). The germline V gene has CDR1 GTSNPN and CDR2 SVGIG (reference sequence). The length of the CDR3 is 15 residues. V was cut by 0 bases and J by 5 bases, with 15 bases left in between. CDR3 amino acids: CAWSVRGRGRDTQYF. The CDR3 coding sequence is TGTGCCTGGAGTGTACGGGGCCGGGGTCGAGATACGCAGTATTTT. The full variable domain, with the rest looked up from reference TRBV30 and TRBJ2-3, is SQTIHQWPATLVQPVGSPLSLECTVEGTSNPNLYWYRQAAGRGLQLLFYSVGIGQISSEVPQNLSASRPQDRQFILSSKKLLLSDSGFYLCAWSVRGRGRDTQYFGPGTRLTVL.

The chain has TRBV4-3 and TRBJ2-7; 11 bases agree with TRBD2. V trimming: 4 bases; J trimming: 4 bases; junction bases outside the gene matches: 6. The CDR3 loop spans 15 amino acids. CDR1 is LGHNA, CDR2 YSLEER, per germline. The DNA of the CDR3 is TGCGCCAGCAGCCCATCACTAGCGGGAGTTTACGAGCAGTACTTC. Translated: CASSPSLAGVYEQYF.

Here the CDR3 reads CASSYRSDTGELFF. DNA for the CDR3: TGTGCCAGCAGTTACAGGTCTGACACCGGGGAGCTGTTTTTT. The chain carries TRBV6-5 and TRBJ2-2; D unresolved. V was clipped by 2 bases and J by 3 bases, with 7 bases between them. CDR1 and CDR2 from the germline V gene are MNHEY and SVGAGI. The CDR3 sequence is 14 residues long.

This sequence joins TRBV28 and TRBJ1-2; D uncertain. Trimming left V 7 bases short and J 3 bases short, with 12 bases between. CDR1 is MDHEN and CDR2 is SYDVKM in the germline V gene. There are 13 residues in the CDR3. CDR3 sequence (DNA): TGTGCCAGCACACCAGGACCGGACTATGGCTACACCTTC. The encoded protein is CASTPGPDYGYTF.

The rearrangement joins TRBV12-5 to TRBJ2-2, with a possible D match to TRBD1 (5 bases). Looked up from germline, CDR1 is LGHNT and CDR2 is FRNRAP. The length of the CDR3 is 15 residues. V lost 2 bases and J lost 3, with 10 bases in between. This CDR3 reads CASGLRGWDTGELFF. The CDR3, as DNA: TGTGCTAGTGGTTTGAGGGGATGGGACACCGGGGAGCTGTTTTTT.

The chain links TRBV5-6 to TRBJ1-1; D ambiguous. The CDR3 runs to 14 residues. Trimming shortened V by 1 base and J by 1 base, and 8 bases separated the two germline ends. Looked up from germline, CDR1 is SGHDT and CDR2 is YYEEEE. This CDR3 is CASSLIGWNTEAFF. DNA of the CDR3: TGTGCCAGCAGCTTGATAGGGTGGAACACTGAAGCTTTCTTT.

This sequence joins TRBV4-1 and TRBJ2-7; 8 bases are shared with TRBD1. V lost 5 bases, J lost 7 bases, and 1 base stayed unmatched. This CDR3 comprises 11 residues. The germline V gene encodes CDR1 MGHRA and CDR2 YSYEKL. The CDR3 loop is CASSGTGEQYF. The CDR3 nucleotides read TGCGCCAGCAGCGGGACAGGTGAGCAGTACTTC.

The J gene is TRBJ1-1, the V gene TRBV15; no clear D gene. The CDR3 is 15 residues long. V lost 0 bases and J 3 bases, leaving 11 bases between the germline ends. CDR1 is LNHNV, CDR2 YYDKDF, per germline (reference sequence). The DNA of the CDR3 is TGTGCCACCAGCAGAGATTCGACCGACCACACTGAAGCTTTCTTT. Its translation is CATSRDSTDHTEAFF.

The V call is TRBV29-1, the J call TRBJ2-1; D is perhaps TRBD1 (5 bases). This CDR3 is built from 12 residues. Deletions cut 7 bases from V and 4 bases from J, with 11 bases between. The V gene's germline CDR1 is SQVTM and CDR2 ANQGSEA. In nucleotides, the CDR3 is TGCAGCGCCGAGGACAAATACAATGAGCAGTTCTTC. Protein sequence: CSAEDKYNEQFF.

The genes are TRBV5-1 and TRBJ2-7, with a tentative D call TRBD1 (5 bases). Per the germline V gene, CDR1 is SGHRS and CDR2 is YFSETQ. The CDR3 length is 13 residues. Trimming removed 2 bases from V and 6 bases from J, with 12 bases in between. The CDR3 loop reads CASSFGLRVEQYF. In DNA, the CDR3 is TGCGCCAGCAGCTTTGGCCTCAGGGTCGAGCAGTACTTC.

The chain employs TRBV28 and TRBJ1-2, with TRBD1 identical over 7 bases. Germline CDR1 is MDHEN and CDR2 is SYDVKM. The CDR3 is 13 amino acids. V lost 5 bases, J lost 4 bases, and 4 bases stayed unmatched. CDR3: CASSPRQGYGYTF. The CDR3 DNA reads TGTGCCAGCAGTCCCCGACAGGGCTATGGCTACACCTTC.

This clone has just one count. This chain joins TRBV10-3 and TRBJ2-1; the D gene is possibly TRBD2 (5 bases). The germline V gene has CDR1 ENHRY and CDR2 SYGVKD. This CDR3 is 13 amino acids long. V shed 3 bases and J shed 3 bases, with 6 bases lying between them. As DNA, the CDR3 is TGTGCCATCAGTGAACTAGGCTACAATGAGCAGTTCTTC. It encodes CAISELGYNEQFF.

This clone has a handful of counts. The chain links TRBV2 to TRBJ1-4; 8 bases align to TRBD1. The V gene end was trimmed by 11 bases and the J gene end by 1 base; junction bases not matched to a gene: 9. The CDR3 loop spans 15 amino acids. Germline CDR1 and CDR2: SNHLY and FYNNEI. The CDR3 sequence: CAGGLTGETNEKLFF. The CDR3 nucleotides read TGTGCCGGAGGCCTGACAGGGGAAACTAATGAAAAACTGTTTTTT.

J is TRBJ1-1 and V is TRBV28; 8 nucleotides line up with TRBD1. Germline V gene data show CDR1 as MDHEN and CDR2 as SYDVKM. V was clipped by 6 bases and J by 5 bases; unmatched bases: 8. This CDR3 has 14 amino acids. The CDR3 loop reads CASSRPGTGTEAFF. The CDR3 bases are TGTGCCAGCAGCCGTCCCGGGACAGGAACTGAAGCTTTCTTT.